The clone carrying this TCR beta chain was detected only a few times. Its antigen remains unknown. The CDR3 covers 13 residues. Trimming removed 5 bases at V and 5 bases at J, with 12 bases between. Germline lookup yields CDR1 SEHNR and CDR2 FQNEAQ (reference sequence). Sequencing used immunoSEQ multiplex PCR; TCRdb keeps in-frame clones, though not all of them. The repertoire holds fewer than 90,000 clones, 84% seen once, with 9.5% to 13% in the top ten. The data are from a study of cytomegalovirus exposure and HLA in healthy donors. Study information: The 120 or so validation repertoires were reported in a later analysis to have been generated on the same platform as the roughly 670 first-cohort repertoires.

Study outcomes and limitations: There were some public TCRs occurring in many donors, but most TCR sequences were rare. The classifier reportedly diagnosed cytomegalovirus status with high sensitivity and specificity. The study designated some 180 TCR beta chains cytomegalovirus-associated.

This receptor was obtained from a woman between 18 and 29 years old in good health and CMV-seropositive. V and J are TRBV7-9 and TRBJ2-5, with a weak D call TRBD2 (6 bases). The sample taken for sequencing was PBMCs. In DNA form, the CDR3 reads TGTGCCAGCAGCCTAGGGAGGTGGGAGACCCAGTACTTC. Protein sequence: CASSLGRWETQYF.